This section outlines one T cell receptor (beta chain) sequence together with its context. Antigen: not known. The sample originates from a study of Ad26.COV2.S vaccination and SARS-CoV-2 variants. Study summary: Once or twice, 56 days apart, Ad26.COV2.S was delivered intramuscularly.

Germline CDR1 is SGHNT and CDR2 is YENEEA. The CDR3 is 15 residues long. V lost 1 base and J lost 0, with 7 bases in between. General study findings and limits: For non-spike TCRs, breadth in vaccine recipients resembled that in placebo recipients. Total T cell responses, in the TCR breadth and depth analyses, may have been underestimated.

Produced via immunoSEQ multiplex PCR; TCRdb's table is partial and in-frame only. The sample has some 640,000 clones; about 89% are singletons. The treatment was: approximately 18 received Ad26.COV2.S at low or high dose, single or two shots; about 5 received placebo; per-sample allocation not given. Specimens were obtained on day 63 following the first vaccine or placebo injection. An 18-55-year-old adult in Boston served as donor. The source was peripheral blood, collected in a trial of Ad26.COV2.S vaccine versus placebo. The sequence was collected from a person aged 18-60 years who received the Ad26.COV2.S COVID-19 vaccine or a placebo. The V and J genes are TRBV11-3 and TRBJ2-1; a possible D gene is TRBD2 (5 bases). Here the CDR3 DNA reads TGTGCCAGCAGCTTAGCGGGGTCCTCCTACAATGAGCAGTTCTTC. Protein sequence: CASSLAGSSYNEQFF.